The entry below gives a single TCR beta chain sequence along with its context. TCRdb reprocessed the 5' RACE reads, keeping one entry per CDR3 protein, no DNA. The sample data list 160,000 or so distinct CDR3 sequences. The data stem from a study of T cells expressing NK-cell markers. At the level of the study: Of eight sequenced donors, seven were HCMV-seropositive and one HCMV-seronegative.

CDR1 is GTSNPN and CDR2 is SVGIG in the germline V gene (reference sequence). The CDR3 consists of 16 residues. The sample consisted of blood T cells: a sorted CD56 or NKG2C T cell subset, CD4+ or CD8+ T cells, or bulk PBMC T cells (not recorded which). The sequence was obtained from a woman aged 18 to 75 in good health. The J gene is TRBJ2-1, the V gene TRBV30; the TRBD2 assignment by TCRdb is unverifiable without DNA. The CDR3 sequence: CAWSTSRGSGYNEQFF.